Listed here are 14 T cell receptor beta chains from one sample, sequenced in a study of T-cell memory formation after mild COVID-19. TCRdb re-derived calls from the 5' RACE reads in MiXCR, one entry per CDR3 protein. The sample contains around 300,000 distinct CDR3 sequences, about an eighth of which appear only once. The sequenced material came from PBMCs or a T cell subset sorted from them (not recorded which). Receptor source: a man in his late teens or twenties who had mild COVID-19 (a few samples of this study predate the infection). Cell type and time point are not known.

The chain uses TRBV6-6 and TRBJ2-2; maybe TRBD2 (6 bases). The ends were cut back, 8 bases at V and 0 bases at J, with 16 bases in the middle. The CDR3 contains 16 residues. Germline assignment: CDR1 MNHNY and CDR2 SVGAGI (reference sequence). CDR3 loop: CASSAGLTANTGELFF. DNA for the CDR3: TGTGCCAGCTCTGCGGGGCTTACCGCGAACACCGGGGAGCTGTTTTTT.

This clonotype was detected many times. V usage is TRBV7-2 and J usage is TRBJ2-6, with D perhaps TRBD1 (6 bases). Germline CDR1 SGHTA, CDR2 FQGNSA. The CDR3 has 17 amino acids. The V and J ends lost 3 bases and 0 bases respectively, with 12 bases between them. The DNA of the CDR3 is TGTGCCAGCAGCTTTTCCGGGACAAACTCTGGGGCCAACGTCCTGACTTTC. Protein product: CASSFSGTNSGANVLTF.

This clonotype was seen repeatedly, ten times or more. The J gene is TRBJ2-3, the V gene TRBV5-1; 10 bases are a match to TRBD1. This CDR3 has 15 residues. V gave up 1 base and J gave up 5 bases; unmatched junction bases: 4. CDR1 and CDR2 from the germline V gene are SGHRS and YFSETQ. This chain's CDR3 is CASSLSTGGRDTQYF. As DNA, the CDR3 is TGCGCCAGCAGCTTGTCGACAGGGGGCAGAGATACGCAGTATTTT.

This clonotype was counted many times. The rearrangement joins TRBV5-1 to TRBJ2-1, with 9 bases matching TRBD2. Germline V lookup: CDR1 SGHRS, CDR2 YFSETQ. The trim removed 0 bases at V and 8 bases at J, leaving 12 bases unmatched. The CDR3 length is 17 residues. DNA of the CDR3: TGCGCCAGCAGCTTGGCGGCGGGCGGGGGGGCCGTCGATGAGCAGTTCTTC. This encodes CASSLAAGGGAVDEQFF.

The chain is built from TRBV15 and TRBJ2-7; D possibly uses TRBD1 or TRBD2 (5 bases each). V lost 0 bases, J lost 2 bases, and 8 bases lay in between. This CDR3 has 14 amino acids. Germline values: CDR1 LNHNV, CDR2 YYDKDF (reference sequence). The CDR3 bases are TGTGCCACCAGCAGAGAAGGGACCACCTACGAGCAGTACTTC. Protein sequence: CATSREGTTYEQYF. Full variable domain (rest looked up from reference TRBV15 and TRBJ2-7): DAMVIQNPRYQVTQFGKPVTLSCSQTLNHNVMYWYQQKSSQAPKLLFHYYDKDFNNEADTPDNFQSRRPNTSFCFLDIRSPGLGDTAMYLCATSREGTTYEQYFGPGTRLTVT.

The chain has TRBV7-9 and TRBJ1-2; weak D call: TRBD1 (6 bases). Per the germline V gene, CDR1 is SEHNR and CDR2 is FQNEAQ (reference sequence). Trimming pared 9 bases from V and 1 base from J, leaving 21 bases between. CDR3 length: 16 amino acids. CDR3 region: CASLQGTQSNNYGYTF. CDR3 DNA: TGTGCCAGTCTCCAGGGGACTCAATCGAATAACTATGGCTACACCTTC.

This clonotype was picked up a small number of times. The genes are TRBV10-3 and TRBJ2-3; TRBD1 aligns across 7 bases. Per the germline V gene, CDR1 is ENHRY and CDR2 is SYGVKD. The CDR3 has 14 amino acids. J gave up 2 bases and V 6 bases, and 5 bases lay outside the gene matches. The CDR3 sequence is CAISGTVHTDTQYF. CDR3 nucleotides: TGTGCCATCAGCGGGACAGTCCACACAGATACGCAGTATTTT.

This clonotype was picked up many times. J is TRBJ2-5 and V is TRBV9; no reliable D call. CDR3 length equals 14 residues. Germline V gene sequence: CDR1 SGDLS, CDR2 YYNGEE. Trimming took 4 bases from V and 5 from J, leaving 15 bases between them. The CDR3 DNA sequence: TGTGCCAGCAGCACTGGACCTCTTGGGGAGACCCAGTACTTC. It is translated as CASSTGPLGETQYF.

V gene TRBV6-2 or TRBV6-3 combines with J gene TRBJ2-5; 10 nucleotides align to TRBD2. Germline trimming cut 5 bases from V and 5 bases from J; bases unmatched to any gene: 5. The germline gives CDR1 MNHEY, CDR2 SVGEGT. The CDR3 contains 14 residues. The CDR3 spells CASSVGLAVETQYF. DNA for the CDR3: TGTGCCAGCAGTGTAGGACTAGCGGTGGAGACCCAGTACTTC.

V is TRBV6-5 and J is TRBJ2-5; TRBD2 matches 13 bases. The CDR3 is made up of 19 amino acids. Germline CDR1 and CDR2: MNHEY and SVGAGI. V dropped 6 bases and J dropped 7; count of bases not matched to a gene: 20. CDR3 sequence: CASSSSGTSGAAVRVTQYF. The CDR3 DNA reads as TGTGCCAGCAGCTCCTCCGGGACTAGCGGGGCGGCCGTTCGGGTGACCCAGTACTTC.

V is TRBV14 and J is TRBJ2-7; TRBD1 agrees at 8 bases. Germline CDR1 is SGHDN and CDR2 is FVKESK. The ends lost 2 bases at V and 3 bases at J; junction bases unmatched: 15. This CDR3 is built from 18 residues. CDR3 sequence: CASSQTPRTGGSCYEQYV. CDR3 DNA sequence: TGTGCCAGCAGCCAAACTCCACGCACAGGGGGGTCCTGCTACGAGCAGTACGTC.

This clonotype was detected only a few times. The V gene is TRBV6-2 or TRBV6-3, the J gene TRBJ1-6; D is undetermined. Deletions cut 5 bases from V and 0 bases from J, with 11 bases between. Germline V gene sequence: CDR1 MNHEY, CDR2 SVGEGT. The CDR3 totals 16 residues. In nucleotides, the CDR3 is TGTGCCAGCAGTACCACCGTGCTCTCCTATAATTCACCCCTCCACTTT. Its protein is CASSTTVLSYNSPLHF.

This clonotype has a handful of counts. The chain combines TRBV7-2 with TRBJ2-1; the D gene is possibly TRBD2 (5 bases). V gave up 7 bases and J gave up 0 bases, with 16 bases separating them. CDR1 and CDR2 from the germline V gene are SGHTA and FQGNSA. This CDR3 contains 16 residues. CDR3 loop: CASTYRTPSSYNEQFF. The DNA of the CDR3 is TGTGCCAGCACCTACCGGACTCCGAGCTCCTACAATGAGCAGTTCTTC.

V is TRBV6-5 and J is TRBJ2-5; TRBD2 matches 11 bases. J lost 7 bases, V lost 7 bases, and 8 bases had no gene match. Germline assignment: CDR1 MNHEY and CDR2 SVGAGI. The CDR3 has 14 amino acids. In DNA form, the CDR3 reads TGTGCCAGCAAGGCTAGCGGGGGGTATGGGACCCAGTACTTC. It yields the protein CASKASGGYGTQYF.